The clone carrying this T cell receptor beta chain showed up just a few times. Antigen: not known. This sample was taken from a study of identifying expanded T cells in peripheral blood. Study-level results: Over about two and four weeks, about 16.4 and 19 clones changed, versus more than 1 between replicates. Approximately two-week clone count variance significantly increased as total template count grew.

Germline V CDR1 and CDR2: SGHTS, YDEGEE. V lost 0 bases, J lost 0 bases, and 7 bases stayed unmatched. The CDR3 sequence is 17 residues long. No infections or other immune events were documented during collection. TCRdb's copy holds only in-frame clones and misses some; the assay was immunoSEQ multiplex PCR. The table records around 56,000 clones, around four fifths of them present only once. The chain couples TRBV5-8 to TRBJ2-5; TRBD2 matches at 8 bases. This receptor was taken from a person aged 18 to 69 in good health. The sequencing sample was made of blood. This CDR3 is CASSLGAGEVHQETQYF. CDR3 coding DNA: TGTGCCAGCAGCTTGGGAGCGGGGGAAGTACACCAAGAGACCCAGTACTTC. Full variable domain (rest looked up from reference TRBV5-8 and TRBJ2-5): EAGVTQSPTHLIKTRGQQATLRCSPISGHTSVYWYQQALGLGLQFLLWYDEGEERNRGNFPPRFSGRQFPNYSSELNVNALELEDSALYLCASSLGAGEVHQETQYFGPGTRLLVL.